The sequence of this T cell receptor (beta chain) was determined in a study of identifying expanded T cells in peripheral blood. Clones were read by immunoSEQ multiplex PCR, and TCRdb kept only the in-frame ones, dropping some. The repertoire holds around 91,000 clones, with around 89% as singletons. The CDR3 contains 14 residues. CDR1 and CDR2 from the germline V gene are SQVTM and ANQGSEA. V was clipped by 6 bases and J by 2 bases, with 17 bases between them. This clonotype originated in a person between 18 and 75 years old in good health. The sample consisted of blood. The chain uses TRBV29-1 and TRBJ2-7; possibly TRBD2 for D (5 bases). CDR3 sequence (DNA): TGCAGCGTCCGCATGGGAGCGACCCCCTACGAGCAGTACTTC. This gives the protein CSVRMGATPYEQYF.